The 20 T cell receptor beta chains in this list originate from one sample, sequenced in a study of T cell responses to AZD1222 COVID-19 vaccine. Assay: immunoSEQ multiplex PCR; the TCRdb copy retains only in-frame clones and omits some. This sample carries 150,000 to 200,000 clones, about 92% of them seen once, and the ten largest clones take roughly 2.3%. Sequences were derived from peripheral blood, sampled on day 0 of AZD1222 vaccination. Every receptor here comes from an adult in good health.

The chain is built from TRBV18 and TRBJ2-5; no clear D. In germline, CDR1 is KGHSH, CDR2 LQKENI. The CDR3 length is 13 residues. Deletions cut 5 bases from V and 0 bases from J, with 7 bases between. The CDR3 nucleotides read TGTGCCAGCTCAGCTAACTACCAAGAGACCCAGTACTTC. Translated: CASSANYQETQYF. Full variable domain (remainder filled in from reference TRBV18 and TRBJ2-5): NAGVMQNPRHLVRRRGQEARLRCSPMKGHSHVYWYRQLPEEGLKFMVYLQKENIIDESGMPKERFSAEFPKEGPSILRIQQVVRGDSAAYFCASSANYQETQYFGPGTRLLVL.

The chain couples TRBV30 to TRBJ1-3; tentatively, D is TRBD1 (6 bases). This CDR3 has 13 amino acids. Germline CDR1 GTSNPN, CDR2 SVGIG (reference sequence). Trimming took off 3 bases at V and 4 bases at J, with 10 bases between the two ends. The CDR3 protein is CAWRSGAGNTIYF. CDR3 DNA sequence: TGTGCCTGGAGGTCAGGGGCGGGAAACACCATATATTTT.

The table lists this clone with a count of one. V and J are TRBV9 and TRBJ2-7; TRBD1 might be the D (6 bases). Germline V gene lookup returns CDR1 SGDLS and CDR2 YYNGEE. This CDR3 is built from 15 residues. Trimming removed 4 bases at V and 2 bases at J, with 16 bases between. The CDR3 DNA reads TGTGCCAGCAGCCCCCGGGACACCCCCCCCTACGAGCAGTACTTC. Amino acid sequence: CASSPRDTPPYEQYF.

The gene calls are TRBV21-1 and TRBJ1-1; no check of the table's D call, TRBD1, against the DNA was made. TRBV21-1 represents a pseudogene. The CDR3 has 12 amino acids. The CDR3 coding sequence is TGTGCCAGAGGACAGGGGATCACTGAAGCTTTCTTT. Protein product: CARGQGITEAFF.

This clone came up once. V is TRBV18 and J is TRBJ1-4; 8 positions match TRBD1. CDR3 size: 19 residues. Germline V gene lookup returns CDR1 KGHSH and CDR2 LQKENI. V lost 0 bases to trimming and J lost 4 bases; unmatched junction nucleotides: 13. Here the CDR3 DNA reads TGTGCCAGCTCACCACCGGGGCAGGGGGCGGGTTATGGTAATGAAAAACTGTTTTTT. It encodes CASSPPGQGAGYGNEKLFF.

The chain links TRBV28 to TRBJ2-1, with 8 bases matching TRBD2. The CDR3 totals 16 residues. V lost 5 bases and J lost 8; bases outside the gene matches: 14. In germline, CDR1 is MDHEN, CDR2 SYDVKM. The CDR3 reads CASSRGLSGSVDEQFF. The CDR3 nucleotides read TGTGCCAGCAGTCGGGGACTAAGCGGGAGTGTCGATGAGCAGTTCTTC. Together with reference TRBV28 and TRBJ2-1, the CDR3 gives the full variable domain: DVKVTQSSRYLVKRTGEKVFLECVQDMDHENMFWYRQDPGLGLRLIYFSYDVKMKEKGDIPEGYSVSREKKERFSLILESASTNQTSMYLCASSRGLSGSVDEQFFGPGTRLTVL.

The rearrangement joins TRBV5-1 to TRBJ2-2; perhaps TRBD1 as D (7 bases). CDR3 length: 15 residues. CDR1 and CDR2 from the germline V gene are SGHRS and YFSETQ. Trimming shortened V by 4 bases and J by 0 bases, and 10 bases separated the two germline ends. The CDR3 spells CASSQGGANTGELFF. Here the CDR3 DNA reads TGCGCCAGCAGCCAGGGGGGTGCGAACACCGGGGAGCTGTTTTTT.

The chain recombines TRBV5-1 with TRBJ2-7, with TRBD2 matching 10 bases. There are 14 residues in the CDR3. Trimming removed 5 bases from V and 6 bases from J; junction bases left unmatched: 8. The V gene's germline CDR1 is SGHRS and CDR2 YFSETQ. CDR3 bases: TGCGCCAGCAGAACTAGCGGGGATTCGGGCGAGCAGTACTTC. Translating gives CASRTSGDSGEQYF. The whole variable domain, filled in from reference TRBV5-1 and TRBJ2-7, reads KAGVTQTPRYLIKTRGQQVTLSCSPISGHRSVSWYQQTPGQGLQFLFEYFSETQRNKGNFPGRFSGRQFSNSRSEMNVSTLELGDSALYLCASRTSGDSGEQYFGPGTRLTVT.

This clone was detected once. The chain joins TRBV3-1 (or the pseudogene TRBV3-2) to TRBJ1-4, with a weak D call TRBD1 (5 bases). In germline, CDR1 is LGHDT, CDR2 YNNKEL (reference sequence). CDR3 size: 17 residues. Trimming removed 1 base from V and 5 bases from J, with 17 bases in between. CDR3 protein: CASSQVTGKKGNEKLFF. In nucleotides, the CDR3 is TGTGCCAGCAGCCAAGTAACAGGAAAAAAGGGGAATGAAAAACTGTTTTTT.

CDR3 coding DNA: TGTGCCAGCAGGTCGCCGGGACAGGGAACCTACGAGCAGTACTTC. Residues: CASRSPGQGTYEQYF. This sequence joins TRBV9 and TRBJ2-7, with TRBD1 matching over 9 bases. Looked up from germline, CDR1 is SGDLS and CDR2 is YYNGEE. The CDR3 runs 15 residues. V shed 5 bases, J shed 2 bases, and the junction held 8 bases outside the gene matches.

This clone was observed once. One end of the junction fails to match germline, which may point to a read error. The V gene is TRBV28, the J gene TRBJ1-2; 8 nucleotides match TRBD1. The CDR3 extends over 13 amino acids. CDR1 is MDHEN, CDR2 SYDVKM, per germline. The CDR3 region is CASSSSTGVFSPF. The CDR3 nucleotides are TGTGCCAGCAGCTCCTCGACAGGGGTATTTAGTCCGTTC.

This clone appeared a few times. The CDR3 loop is CASSSGADQPQHF. CDR3 coding DNA: TGTGCCAGCAGTTCCGGGGCCGATCAGCCCCAGCATTTT. V gene TRBV28 combines with J gene TRBJ1-5; tentative D call: TRBD1 (5 bases). The ends were cut back, 4 bases at V and 5 bases at J, with 9 bases in the middle. This CDR3 contains 13 residues. Germline CDR1 reads MDHEN; CDR2 reads SYDVKM.

The chain combines TRBV10-3 with TRBJ1-1; 7 positions match TRBD1. Per germline, CDR1 ENHRY and CDR2 SYGVKD. The J segment lost 4 bases and the V segment lost 10 bases, leaving 15 bases of the junction unmatched. The CDR3 spans 15 residues. This chain's CDR3 is CATRRSGTASTEAFF. The CDR3 DNA reads TGTGCCACCCGCCGCTCCGGGACAGCCAGCACTGAAGCTTTCTTT.

This chain joins TRBV6-6 and TRBJ1-5; 7 nucleotides match TRBD1. CDR1 is MNHNY, CDR2 SVGAGI, per germline (reference sequence). V shed 7 bases, J shed 5 bases, and the junction held 8 bases outside the gene matches. The CDR3 is 14 residues long. In nucleotides, the CDR3 is TGTGCCAGCAATCCGACAGGGCAGCATCAGCCCCAGCATTTT. Translated: CASNPTGQHQPQHF.

The chain combines TRBV2 with TRBJ2-5; D is unresolved. CDR1 is SNHLY and CDR2 is FYNNEI in the germline V gene. The length of the CDR3 is 11 residues. Trimming took 8 bases from V and 5 from J, leaving 9 bases between them. The CDR3 region is CASEQQETQYF. The CDR3 bases are TGTGCCAGCGAGCAGCAGGAGACCCAGTACTTC.

The V gene is TRBV19, the J gene TRBJ1-5; D is unclear. Trimming left V 0 bases short and J 7 bases short, with 19 bases between. Germline CDR1 and CDR2: LNHDA and SQIVND (reference sequence). This CDR3 has 17 amino acids. The CDR3 DNA follows: TGTGCCAGTAGTATAGAATCAGTGGGCATCGGTTTGCAGCCCCAGCATTTT. Encoded protein: CASSIESVGIGLQPQHF. The full variable domain, in which reference TRBV19 and TRBJ1-5 provide the parts outside the CDR3, is DGGITQSPKYLFRKEGQNVTLSCEQNLNHDAMYWYRQDPGQGLRLIYYSQIVNDFQKGDIAEGYSVSREKKESFPLTVTSAQKNPTAFYLCASSIESVGIGLQPQHFGDGTRLSIL.

This chain links TRBV7-8 with TRBJ2-3, with 9 bases that match TRBD2. The V and J ends lost 2 bases and 0 bases, in that order; junction bases with no gene match: 0. The germline CDR1 and CDR2 sequences are SGHVS and FQNEAQ. The CDR3 consists of 15 residues. CDR3 loop: CASSLLAGSTDTQYF. The CDR3, as DNA: TGTGCCAGCAGCTTACTAGCGGGGAGCACAGATACGCAGTATTTT.

This chain links TRBV10-3 with TRBJ1-2; D call uncertain. There are 12 residues in the CDR3. Trimming stripped 11 bases from V and 0 bases from J, with 10 bases between. Germline V CDR1 and CDR2: ENHRY, SYGVKD. The CDR3 region is CAVLISNYGYTF. The CDR3 region has the DNA TGTGCCGTACTAATCTCTAACTATGGCTACACCTTC.

The V call is TRBV15, the J call TRBJ2-5; D gene unclear. The germline V and J ends were trimmed by 3 bases and 5 bases, with 13 bases remaining between them. The CDR3 runs to 14 residues. From germline, CDR1 is LNHNV and CDR2 YYDKDF (reference sequence). The chain's CDR3 is CATSSFETDETQYF. In DNA, the CDR3 is TGTGCCACCAGCAGCTTTGAGACCGATGAGACCCAGTACTTC.

J is TRBJ1-4 and V is TRBV30, with 7 bases aligning to TRBD1. The CDR3 sequence is 13 residues long. The trim removed 1 base at V and 8 bases at J, leaving 4 bases unmatched. Looked up from germline, CDR1 is GTSNPN and CDR2 is SVGIG (reference sequence). CDR3 sequence (DNA): TGTGCCTGGAGTGCCCGACAGGGAGAAAAACTGTTTTTT. This sequence encodes CAWSARQGEKLFF.